This section outlines one T cell receptor beta chain sequence together with its context. TCRdb reprocessed the 5' RACE reads, keeping one entry per CDR3 protein, no DNA. The sample table sets out a few hundred thousand distinct CDR3 sequences. This CDR3 is built from 14 residues. Germline V gene sequence: CDR1 DFQATT, CDR2 SNEGSKA (reference sequence). This specimen comes from a study of T cells expressing NK-cell markers. Study-wide background: With respect to HCMV, seven of the eight sequenced donors were seropositive, and one was seronegative.

This TCR was recovered from a man aged 18 to 69 in good health. V is TRBV20-1 and J is TRBJ1-2; the TCRdb call, TRBD1, lacks DNA for checking. The sequenced sample was blood T cells: a sorted CD56 or NKG2C T cell subset, CD4+ or CD8+ T cells, or bulk PBMC T cells (not recorded which). The CDR3 here is CSARDPRGWYGYTF.